Sequencing of this TCR beta chain was carried out in a study of blood T cell repertoires in COVID-19. Looking at the study overall: There were acute and convalescent COVID-19 samples, and they came from the United States, Italy and Spain. The analysed material was cDNA or gDNA that came from T cells, B-cell-depleted T cells, or PBMCs.

Germline trimming cut 4 bases from V and 5 bases from J; bases unmatched to any gene: 7. The CDR3 runs 15 residues. CDR1 and CDR2 from the germline V gene are LGHDT and YNNKEL (reference sequence). Data came from immunoSEQ multiplex PCR; TCRdb stores just in-frame clones and leaves some out. The sample has about 120,000 clones, approximately 83% seen once. This receptor was identified in a woman aged 70-85 years with acute or convalescent COVID-19. This rearrangement joins TRBV3-1 (or the pseudogene TRBV3-2) to TRBJ1-4, with 7 bases lining up with TRBD1. The sequencing input was peripheral blood. The CDR3: CASSRRQGQNEKLFF. The CDR3 bases are TGTGCCAGCAGCCGCCGACAGGGACAGAATGAAAAACTGTTTTTT.